These 30 T cell receptor beta chains originate from one sample sequenced in a study of cytomegalovirus exposure and HLA in healthy donors. PCR involved 60 Vbeta and 13 Jbeta primers. Clones were sequenced by immunoSEQ multiplex PCR, and TCRdb holds only the in-frame ones, with some missing. Of about 120,000 clones listed, under 70% were seen once; the top ten hold about 8.3%. Sequenced: PBMCs. The receptors were gathered from a man aged 18-30 years in good health and CMV-seropositive.

The rearrangement links TRBV29-1 to TRBJ2-7, with TRBD1 matching 9 bases. J was trimmed by 3 bases and V by 0 bases; bases with no gene match: 3. In germline, CDR1 is SQVTM, CDR2 ANQGSEA. The CDR3 runs to 14 residues. Here the CDR3 reads CSVEDGTGSYEQYF. Here the CDR3 DNA reads TGCAGCGTTGAAGACGGGACAGGGAGCTACGAGCAGTACTTC.

The V gene is TRBV5-6, the J gene TRBJ2-6, with a tentative D call TRBD1 (5 bases). The germline V and J ends were trimmed by 2 bases and 2 bases, with 17 bases remaining between them. The CDR3 totals 18 residues. CDR1 SGHDT and CDR2 YYEEEE come from the germline V gene. CDR3 in DNA: TGTGCCAGCAGCTTAGAGCCGGCAGGGCCAACTGGGGCCAACGTCCTGACTTTC. It specifies CASSLEPAGPTGANVLTF.

This clone has just a few counts. The rearrangement uses TRBV28 and TRBJ1-1; tentatively, D is TRBD1 (5 bases). The CDR3 spans 12 residues. Per the germline V gene, CDR1 is MDHEN and CDR2 is SYDVKM. V lost 5 bases and J 4 bases, leaving 8 bases between the germline ends. The DNA of the CDR3 is TGTGCCAGCAGTCGGGGGGGCACTGAAGCTTTCTTT. As protein: CASSRGGTEAFF.

The CDR3 loop is CASQLGGAGNTEAFF. The CDR3 coding sequence is TGTGCCAGCCAGTTAGGGGGCGCGGGGAACACTGAAGCTTTCTTT. The rearrangement uses TRBV6-6 and TRBJ1-1; 7 positions match TRBD1. The CDR3 runs 15 residues. Losses at the gene ends were 8 bases for V and 1 base for J; bases not matched to a gene: 10. Germline V lookup: CDR1 MNHNY, CDR2 SVGAGI (reference sequence).

J is TRBJ2-5 and V is TRBV13, with D possibly being TRBD2 (6 bases). In germline, CDR1 is PRHDT, CDR2 FYEKMQ (reference sequence). The CDR3 consists of 16 residues. V shed 7 bases and J shed 1 base, with 19 bases lying between them. CDR3 sequence reads: CASNPVGGTGQETQYF. The CDR3 region has the DNA TGTGCCAGCAACCCGGTGGGAGGCACGGGCCAAGAGACCCAGTACTTC.

This chain connects TRBV28 to TRBJ1-6; 7 nucleotides line up with TRBD1. The CDR3 sequence is 14 residues long. With 7 bases clipped from V and 6 bases from J, the junction kept 6 bases outside the gene matches. CDR1 is MDHEN and CDR2 is SYDVKM in the germline V gene. The CDR3 DNA reads as TGTGCCAGCACTCCCGGGACAGCTAATTCACCCCTCCACTTT. Translated, it gives CASTPGTANSPLHF.

The chain recombines TRBV6-5 with TRBJ1-1; no definite D call. The CDR3 runs to 15 residues. Germline CDR1 is MNHEY and CDR2 is SVGAGI. V shed 0 bases and J shed 7 bases, with 15 bases lying between them. The DNA for the CDR3 is TGTGCCAGCAGTTACTCAACTACCCAAGCTAATGAAGCTTTCTTT. Translated: CASSYSTTQANEAFF.

This chain joins TRBV6-1 and TRBJ2-7; 9 bases fit TRBD1. J lost 2 bases, V lost 5 bases, and 4 bases had no gene match. Per the germline V gene, CDR1 is MNHNS and CDR2 is SASEGT. The CDR3 runs to 14 residues. The CDR3 bases are TGTGCCAGCAGTTCCCACAGGGGGCCCTACGAGCAGTACGTC. This sequence encodes CASSSHRGPYEQYV.

The chain couples TRBV6-1 to TRBJ2-4, with a tentative D call TRBD2 (6 bases). Germline CDR1 MNHNS, CDR2 SASEGT. The length of the CDR3 is 13 residues. V was shortened by 2 bases and J by 7 bases, with 9 bases between the two germline ends. The CDR3: CASSEQGGNIQYF. CDR3 sequence (DNA): TGTGCCAGCAGTGAACAGGGAGGTAACATTCAGTACTTC.

Only a few counts were recorded for this clone. The rearrangement joins TRBV5-6 to TRBJ2-7; TRBD1 matches at 7 bases. Germline trimming cut 4 bases from V and 2 bases from J; bases unmatched to any gene: 18. CDR3 length: 18 amino acids. CDR1 SGHDT and CDR2 YYEEEE come from the germline V gene. CDR3 loop: CASSPRVGVAQGAYEQYF. CDR3 in DNA: TGTGCCAGCAGCCCAAGGGTTGGGGTTGCGCAGGGGGCCTACGAGCAGTACTTC.

This clone was observed a handful of times. This sequence joins TRBV30 and TRBJ1-5; possible D gene TRBD1, 6 bases. CDR1 is GTSNPN, CDR2 SVGIG, per germline (reference sequence). V was shortened by 3 bases and J by 5 bases, with 14 bases between the two germline ends. This CDR3 contains 14 residues. Written as DNA, the CDR3 is TGTGCCTGGAGGTCGGTGGCAGGGGATCAGCCCCAGCATTTT. The encoded protein is CAWRSVAGDQPQHF.

This clone came up once. This chain uses TRBV5-8 with TRBJ2-7; 12 bases line up with TRBD2. This CDR3 is built from 14 residues. CDR1 and CDR2 from the germline V gene are SGHTS and YDEGEE. V trimming: 4 bases; J trimming: 7 bases; junction bases outside the gene matches: 6. The CDR3 DNA reads as TGTGCCAGCAGCGGACTAGCGGGGTCGGGGGAGCAGTACGTC. Protein product: CASSGLAGSGEQYV.

This clone was seen only a few times. The chain employs TRBV11-3 and TRBJ2-7; tentative D call: TRBD2 (7 bases). Germline CDR1 and CDR2: SGHNT and YENEEA. Trimming cost V 8 bases and J 0 bases, with 14 bases left between them. The CDR3 sequence is 14 residues long. The DNA for the CDR3 is TGTGCCAGCGGTAGGGGGGGCCGCTCCTACGAGCAGTACTTC. Protein sequence: CASGRGGRSYEQYF.

CDR3 DNA: TGTGCCAGCAGCTTTGCAGGGGATAGCAATCAGCCCCAGCATTTT. Protein product: CASSFAGDSNQPQHF. This rearrangement joins TRBV13 to TRBJ1-5; perhaps TRBD1 as D (6 bases). The CDR3 has 15 residues. V was clipped by 3 bases and J by 0 bases, with 9 bases between them. Germline lookup yields CDR1 PRHDT and CDR2 FYEKMQ (reference sequence).

The gene calls are TRBV7-9 and TRBJ1-1; D possibly corresponds to TRBD1 (5 bases). The CDR3 consists of 14 residues. CDR1 is SEHNR, CDR2 FQNEAQ, per germline (reference sequence). V was clipped by 5 bases and J by 4 bases, with 14 bases between them. This CDR3 reads CASSPRRGGTEAFF. CDR3 DNA: TGTGCCAGCAGCCCACGCCGGGGGGGCACTGAAGCTTTCTTT. Using reference TRBV7-9 and TRBJ1-1 for the parts outside the CDR3, the full variable domain is DTGVSQNPRHKITKRGQNVTFRCDPISEHNRLYWYRQTLGQGPEFLTYFQNEAQLEKSRLLSDRFSAERPKGSFSTLEIQRTEQGDSAMYLCASSPRRGGTEAFFGQGTRLTVV.

The V gene is TRBV4-2, the J gene TRBJ2-3, with a tentative D call TRBD2 (6 bases). The CDR3 has 20 residues. The V end was cut by 1 base, the J end by 0 bases, with 23 bases between. CDR1 is LGHNA, CDR2 YNFKEQ, per germline. The chain's CDR3 is CASSQGSLMGGLSSTDTQYF. The CDR3 DNA follows: TGTGCCAGCAGCCAAGGCTCCCTGATGGGGGGTTTGTCCAGCACAGATACGCAGTATTTT.

The J gene is TRBJ2-2, the V gene TRBV5-1; D is uncertain. V was pared by 7 bases and J by 0 bases, with 10 bases between. This CDR3 is built from 14 residues. Germline V gene data show CDR1 as SGHRS and CDR2 as YFSETQ. For the CDR3, the DNA is TGCGCCAGCGCCGCCAACTCGAACACCGGGGAGCTGTTTTTT. Translation: CASAANSNTGELFF. Full variable domain (outside the CDR3, taken from reference TRBV5-1 and TRBJ2-2): KAGVTQTPRYLIKTRGQQVTLSCSPISGHRSVSWYQQTPGQGLQFLFEYFSETQRNKGNFPGRFSGRQFSNSRSEMNVSTLELGDSALYLCASAANSNTGELFFGEGSRLTVL.

This rearrangement joins TRBV6-5 to TRBJ1-6; possible D gene TRBD1, 6 bases. Per germline, CDR1 MNHEY and CDR2 SVGAGI. With 0 bases removed from V and 6 bases from J, the gap between germline ends came to 9 bases. The CDR3 is made up of 15 amino acids. The CDR3 region has the DNA TGTGCCAGCAGTTACTCCAGGGGTTCTAATTCACCCCTCCACTTT. Residues: CASSYSRGSNSPLHF.

The J gene is TRBJ1-1, the V gene TRBV2; D is undetermined. Trimming took off 5 bases at V and 0 bases at J, with 7 bases between the two ends. The CDR3 is made up of 13 amino acids. Germline V lookup: CDR1 SNHLY, CDR2 FYNNEI. The CDR3 DNA reads as TGTGCCAGCAGTTCGCAGTTGAACACTGAAGCTTTCTTT. It yields the protein CASSSQLNTEAFF.

Concerning this clone itself: This specimen includes other DNA sequences encoding the same CDR3. The chain recombines TRBV27 with TRBJ1-2, with 9 positions matching TRBD1. The length of the CDR3 is 13 residues. V lost 6 bases and J lost 8; bases outside the gene matches: 7. The germline CDR1 and CDR2 sequences are MNHEY and SMNVEV (reference sequence). CDR3 region: CASSPGTGRGYTF. Here the CDR3 DNA reads TGTGCCAGCAGCCCCGGGACAGGGAGAGGCTACACCTTC.

This rearrangement joins TRBV6-5 to TRBJ2-6, with TRBD1 matching over 7 bases. J was trimmed by 3 bases and V by 4 bases; bases with no gene match: 3. Looked up from germline, CDR1 is MNHEY and CDR2 is SVGAGI. The CDR3 runs 15 residues. The CDR3 protein is CASSSQGYGANVLTF. The CDR3 DNA sequence: TGTGCCAGCAGTTCACAGGGGTATGGGGCCAACGTCCTGACTTTC.

The chain recombines TRBV5-6 with TRBJ2-1; D is unresolved. V lost 3 bases and J lost 5, with 12 bases in between. Germline values: CDR1 SGHDT, CDR2 YYEEEE. CDR3 size: 14 residues. The DNA for the CDR3 is TGTGCCAGCAGCTCCTTGACGGGTGACAATGAGCAGTTCTTC. Its protein product is CASSSLTGDNEQFF.

The V call is TRBV6-6, the J call TRBJ1-1, with a weak D call TRBD1 (5 bases). The V gene lost 4 bases and the J gene lost 0 bases, with 12 bases spanning the gap. Germline V gene sequence: CDR1 MNHNY, CDR2 SVGAGI (reference sequence). This CDR3 is built from 15 residues. CDR3 residues: CASSFLQALNTEAFF. In DNA form, the CDR3 reads TGTGCCAGCAGTTTCCTACAGGCCCTGAACACTGAAGCTTTCTTT.

This chain's CDR3 is CASSGEALYGYTF. In nucleotides, the CDR3 is TGTGCCAGCAGTGGGGAGGCCTTGTATGGCTACACCTTC. The V call is TRBV25-1, the J call TRBJ1-2; no reliable D call. The V end lost 4 bases, the J end lost 5 bases, and 11 bases lay between the germline ends. CDR3 length: 13 amino acids. Germline V gene data show CDR1 as MGHDK and CDR2 as SYGVNS.

The table lists this clone with a count of one. The chain uses TRBV11-2 and TRBJ1-2; TRBD1 matches at 7 bases. This CDR3 is built from 18 residues. The V gene end was trimmed by 5 bases and the J gene end by 3 bases; junction bases not matched to a gene: 18. From germline, CDR1 is SGHAT and CDR2 FQNNGV. The CDR3 is CASSHEAPRRQGDYGYTF. CDR3 in DNA: TGTGCCAGCAGCCACGAGGCGCCCCGAAGACAGGGCGACTATGGCTACACCTTC. The whole variable domain, remainder taken from reference TRBV11-2 and TRBJ1-2, is EAGVAQSPRYKIIEKRQSVAFWCNPISGHATLYWYQQILGQGPKLLIQFQNNGVVDDSQLPKDRFSAERLKGVDSTLKIQPAKLEDSAVYLCASSHEAPRRQGDYGYTFGSGTRLTVV.

This chain connects TRBV2 to TRBJ1-1; perhaps TRBD1 as D (6 bases). The CDR3 runs to 12 residues. The V gene's germline CDR1 is SNHLY and CDR2 FYNNEI. V was clipped by 10 bases and J by 1 base, with 10 bases between them. CDR3 loop: CATGQKNTEAFF. The DNA of the CDR3 is TGTGCCACCGGACAGAAGAACACTGAAGCTTTCTTT.

The rearrangement uses TRBV7-8 and TRBJ2-1; TRBD1 might be the D (6 bases). Trimming took 5 bases from V and 2 from J, leaving 16 bases between them. Germline loops: CDR1 SGHVS, CDR2 FQNEAQ. This CDR3 spans 16 amino acids. CDR3 residues: CASSPPRQAPYNEQFF. The CDR3 nucleotides read TGTGCCAGCAGCCCTCCGCGACAGGCACCCTACAATGAGCAGTTCTTC.

The V and J genes are TRBV6-6 and TRBJ2-1; TRBD2 aligns across 8 bases. The germline gives CDR1 MNHNY, CDR2 SVGAGI (reference sequence). Trimming removed 5 bases from V and 6 bases from J; junction bases left unmatched: 6. CDR3 size: 14 residues. The CDR3 DNA sequence: TGTGCCAGCAGTACCGGACTAGCTTTCAATGAGCAGTTCTTC. It yields the protein CASSTGLAFNEQFF.

CDR3 in amino acids: CASSKEQGDPPLAKNIQYF. The CDR3 DNA follows: TGTGCCAGCAGCAAAGAACAGGGGGACCCCCCTTTAGCCAAAAACATTCAGTACTTC. V and J are TRBV21-1 and TRBJ2-4; the table gives TRBD1 as D, unverified against the DNA. TRBV21-1 is a pseudogene segment. The CDR3 length is 19 residues.

The gene calls are TRBV5-5 and TRBJ2-5; 9 nucleotides align to TRBD2. This CDR3 comprises 17 residues. The V segment lost 2 bases and the J segment 2 bases; nucleotides outside the gene matches: 10. Germline CDR1 SGHKS, CDR2 YYEKEE (reference sequence). CDR3 sequence: CASSFGMGSGGQETQYF. Written as DNA, the CDR3 is TGTGCCAGCAGCTTTGGAATGGGGAGCGGGGGGCAAGAGACCCAGTACTTC.